The 15 T cell receptor beta chains in this list originate from one sample, sequenced in a study of shared clonotypes between healthy human individuals. It was CD45RO-negative cells, positively selected for CCR7, that made up naive CD8 cells, with terminally differentiated effector memory CD45RA+ cells excluded. Profiled with immunoSEQ multiplex PCR; TCRdb holds only in-frame clones, not every one. The data show about 2.2 million clones, roughly 95% seen once. Sample: naive CD8+ T cells from PBMCs. Receptors were obtained from a man between 18 and 35 years old in good health. Some clones in this sample may be carry-over from other donors' samples.

This clone was seen more than once but under ten times. This chain links TRBV27 with TRBJ1-4; D unclear. The germline gives CDR1 MNHEY, CDR2 SMNVEV (reference sequence). The germline V and J ends were trimmed by 5 bases and 8 bases, with 12 bases remaining between them. This CDR3 has 13 residues. CDR3 protein: CASSPTRGEKLFF. DNA for the CDR3: TGTGCCAGCAGTCCGACAAGAGGGGAAAAACTGTTTTTT.

The rearrangement uses TRBV7-9 and TRBJ1-2; TRBD1 aligns across 10 bases. J lost 3 bases, V lost 1 base, and 2 bases had no gene match. The CDR3 spans 15 residues. Germline V lookup: CDR1 SEHNR, CDR2 FQNEAQ (reference sequence). This CDR3 reads CASSLVDRGDYGYTF. In nucleotides, the CDR3 is TGTGCCAGCAGCTTAGTGGACAGGGGGGACTATGGCTACACCTTC.

V is TRBV27 and J is TRBJ2-2; unclear D gene. The CDR3 has 12 amino acids. V was clipped by 2 bases and J by 6 bases, with 4 bases between them. Germline lookup yields CDR1 MNHEY and CDR2 SMNVEV (reference sequence). Written as DNA, the CDR3 is TGTGCCAGCAGTTTAAATCCCGGGGAGCTGTTTTTT. This gives the protein CASSLNPGELFF.

This clone appeared once. This chain links TRBV10-3 with TRBJ2-1, with a tentative D call TRBD2 (6 bases). The CDR3 is 16 amino acids. Germline CDR1 is ENHRY and CDR2 is SYGVKD. Trimming shortened V by 5 bases and J by 8 bases, and 22 bases separated the two germline ends. The CDR3 sequence is CAISLPGALGPYEQFF. The DNA of the CDR3 is TGTGCCATCAGTCTTCCGGGAGCCTTAGGTCCCTATGAGCAGTTCTTC.

The chain carries TRBV27 and TRBJ2-5; D not resolved. The J call may be in error: the DNA end matches TRBJ2-7 better. CDR1 is MNHEY, CDR2 SMNVEV, per germline (reference sequence). The CDR3 extends over 13 amino acids. The DNA for the CDR3 is TGTGCCAGCAGTTTATCTAGTATGTACGAGCAGTACTTC. Translating it yields CASSLSSMYEQYF.

The chain combines TRBV6-6 with TRBJ1-4, with D maybe TRBD1 (6 bases). The CDR3 totals 15 residues. The V end was cut by 6 bases, the J end by 0 bases, with 11 bases between. CDR1 is MNHNY and CDR2 is SVGAGI in the germline V gene (reference sequence). The CDR3 DNA reads TGTGCCAGCAGGGCAGGGGCATCAACTAATGAAAAACTGTTTTTT. Translation: CASRAGASTNEKLFF.

V and J are TRBV14 and TRBJ2-7; tentatively, D is TRBD2 (6 bases). This CDR3 region has 17 residues. From germline, CDR1 is SGHDN and CDR2 FVKESK. Trimming took off 0 bases at V and 2 bases at J, with 17 bases between the two ends. CDR3 sequence (DNA): TGTGCCAGCAGCCAAGATAGCCCCCGGGAGCACACCTACGAGCAGTACTTC. This encodes CASSQDSPREHTYEQYF.

This sequence joins TRBV7-2 and TRBJ1-5, with D perhaps matching TRBD1 (6 bases). The CDR3 loop spans 16 amino acids. Germline-derived CDR1 and CDR2 are SGHTA and FQGNSA. V lost 4 bases and J 3 bases, leaving 16 bases between the germline ends. CDR3 sequence reads: CASSSSTGMDNQPQHF. CDR3 DNA: TGTGCCAGCAGCTCATCAACAGGGATGGACAATCAGCCCCAGCATTTT.

The V gene is TRBV19, the J gene TRBJ2-5, with 8 bases identical to TRBD1. Germline V gene lookup returns CDR1 LNHDA and CDR2 SQIVND (reference sequence). V gave up 9 bases and J gave up 5 bases; unmatched junction bases: 8. The CDR3 consists of 13 residues. In DNA, the CDR3 is TGTGCCAGCAACGACAGGGGACGGGAGACCCAGTACTTC. Protein: CASNDRGRETQYF.

The rearrangement links TRBV10-2 to TRBJ2-2, with D tentatively TRBD2 (6 bases). Germline V gene data show CDR1 as WSHSY and CDR2 as SAAADI. This CDR3 contains 15 residues. V lost 1 base to trimming and J lost 1 base, with 7 bases between them. The CDR3, as DNA: TGCGCCAGCAGTGAGTGGCGGGAGAACACCGGGGAGCTGTTTTTT. It translates to CASSEWRENTGELFF.

V is TRBV6-5 and J is TRBJ2-1; TRBD1 matches at 9 bases. The CDR3 covers 16 residues. Germline CDR1 is MNHEY and CDR2 is SVGAGI. V lost 4 bases to trimming and J lost 2 bases; unmatched junction nucleotides: 6. The DNA for the CDR3 is TGTGCCAGCAGTTCCACGAGGACAGGGGCCTACAATGAGCAGTTCTTC. Its translation: CASSSTRTGAYNEQFF.

The J gene is TRBJ2-2, the V gene TRBV5-1; D is possibly TRBD2 (5 bases). This CDR3 is built from 15 residues. The V gene lost 2 bases and the J gene lost 5 bases, with 13 bases spanning the gap. Germline CDR1 reads SGHRS; CDR2 reads YFSETQ. The CDR3 is CASSFVLATTGELFF. The DNA for the CDR3 is TGCGCCAGCAGCTTCGTATTAGCGACTACCGGGGAGCTGTTTTTT.

A word on this clone: One junction end disagrees with the germline gene, perhaps due to a read error. The CDR3 DNA is TGTGCCACCAGCCCGTCGATATCAGCTGAGGCTTTCTTT. This encodes CATSPSISAEAFF. This chain uses TRBV15 with TRBJ1-1; D not certain. Per the germline V gene, CDR1 is LNHNV and CDR2 is YYDKDF (reference sequence). The CDR3 is 13 residues long.

V usage is TRBV30 and J usage is TRBJ2-3; D possibly uses TRBD1 or TRBD2 (6 bases each). The V end was cut by 5 bases, the J end by 6 bases, with 21 bases between. CDR3 length: 15 residues. Germline V gene data show CDR1 as GTSNPN and CDR2 as SVGIG (reference sequence). The CDR3 reads CAWAVAGGPIDTQYF. The CDR3 DNA reads TGTGCCTGGGCGGTAGCTGGGGGGCCTATTGATACGCAGTATTTT.

The chain couples TRBV11-2 to TRBJ2-7, with TRBD1 identical over 9 bases. The ends lost 1 base at V and 6 bases at J; junction bases unmatched: 10. This CDR3 comprises 16 residues. CDR1 is SGHAT and CDR2 is FQNNGV in the germline V gene. The DNA for the CDR3 is TGTGCCAGCAGCTTAGGGCCGGGACAGGGACACCTCGAGCAGTACTTC. Its protein product is CASSLGPGQGHLEQYF.